One and the same sample provided the 4 T cell receptor beta chains below, sequenced in a study of blood T cell repertoires in COVID-19. Assay: immunoSEQ multiplex PCR; the TCRdb copy retains only in-frame clones and omits some. The sample includes roughly 200,000 clones, around 80% seen only once; the top ten take roughly 7.8%. The sample consisted of peripheral blood. Every receptor here comes from a man aged 35 to 55 with active or convalescent COVID-19.

The chain carries TRBV7-9 and TRBJ2-7; 9 bases align to TRBD1. This CDR3 region has 15 residues. V was clipped by 5 bases and J by 6 bases; unmatched bases: 11. The V gene's germline CDR1 is SEHNR and CDR2 FQNEAQ (reference sequence). The CDR3 reads CASSRARTGAPEQYF. The DNA of the CDR3 is TGTGCCAGCAGCCGGGCCCGGACAGGGGCCCCCGAGCAGTACTTC.

The chain joins TRBV19 to TRBJ1-5, with D possibly TRBD1 on 6 matching bases. The CDR3 extends over 16 amino acids. From germline, CDR1 is LNHDA and CDR2 SQIVND (reference sequence). V was trimmed by 4 bases and J by 3 bases, leaving 16 bases between them. CDR3 amino acids: CASSKMTGNSNQPQHF. CDR3 DNA sequence: TGTGCCAGTAGTAAAATGACAGGTAATTCCAATCAGCCCCAGCATTTT.

This clone has more than one count but fewer than ten. The chain has TRBV27 and TRBJ2-3; 7 positions match TRBD2. The CDR3 is made up of 15 amino acids. V was pared by 3 bases and J by 7 bases, with 10 bases of the junction left unmatched. Looked up from germline, CDR1 is MNHEY and CDR2 is SMNVEV (reference sequence). This chain's CDR3 is CASSLHGGGRNTQYF. The CDR3 DNA is TGTGCCAGCAGTTTGCATGGGGGGGGGAGGAATACGCAGTATTTT.

The CDR3 protein is CASSPTGTGELFF. In nucleotides, the CDR3 is TGTGCCAGCAGCCCAACGGGAACCGGGGAGCTGTTTTTT. V usage is TRBV3-1 (or the pseudogene TRBV3-2) and J usage is TRBJ2-2; tentative D call: TRBD2 (5 bases). This CDR3 is built from 13 residues. The germline gives CDR1 LGHDT, CDR2 YNNKEL (reference sequence). Trimming removed 4 bases from V and 5 bases from J, with 8 bases in between.